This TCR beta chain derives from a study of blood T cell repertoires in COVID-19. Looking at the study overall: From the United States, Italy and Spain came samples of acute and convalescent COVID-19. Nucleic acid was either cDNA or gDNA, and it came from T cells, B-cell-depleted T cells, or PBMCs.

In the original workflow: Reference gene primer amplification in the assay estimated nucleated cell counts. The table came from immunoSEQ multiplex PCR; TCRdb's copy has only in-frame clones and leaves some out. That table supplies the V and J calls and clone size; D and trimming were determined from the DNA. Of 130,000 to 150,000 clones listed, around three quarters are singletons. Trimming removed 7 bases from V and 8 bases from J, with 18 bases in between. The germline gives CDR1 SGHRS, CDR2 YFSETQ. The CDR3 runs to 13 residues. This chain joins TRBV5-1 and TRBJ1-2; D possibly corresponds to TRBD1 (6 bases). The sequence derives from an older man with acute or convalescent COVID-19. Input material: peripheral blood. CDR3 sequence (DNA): TGCGCCAGCCGGACAGATCCGAGGTGGGGCTACACCTTC. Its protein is CASRTDPRWGYTF.